The 13 T cell receptor beta chains below were found in one sample sequenced in a study of cytomegalovirus exposure and HLA in healthy donors. The PCR had 60 Vbeta and 13 Jbeta primers. The table came from immunoSEQ multiplex PCR; TCRdb's copy has only in-frame clones and leaves some out. The data contain around 100,000 clones, about 70% of them singletons. What was sequenced was PBMCs. All receptors derive from a man aged 45-65 years in good health and CMV-seropositive.

The chain uses TRBV30 and TRBJ1-5; 7 positions agree with TRBD1. J was trimmed by 0 bases and V by 5 bases; bases with no gene match: 4. There are 14 residues in the CDR3. Germline loops: CDR1 GTSNPN, CDR2 SVGIG (reference sequence). Here the CDR3 reads CAWGTDNSNQPQHF. In DNA, the CDR3 is TGTGCCTGGGGGACAGACAATAGCAATCAGCCCCAGCATTTT.

V usage is TRBV6-1 and J usage is TRBJ1-1; D call uncertain. V lost 5 bases and J 1 base, leaving 8 bases between the germline ends. The CDR3 covers 13 residues. Germline values: CDR1 MNHNS, CDR2 SASEGT. As DNA, the CDR3 is TGTGCCAGCAGTAAGCGGTCGAACACTGAAGCTTTCTTT. Its protein product is CASSKRSNTEAFF.

The rearrangement links TRBV2 to TRBJ2-3, with 10 bases matching TRBD1. This CDR3 region has 15 residues. V dropped 4 bases and J dropped 4; count of bases not matched to a gene: 5. Germline V CDR1 and CDR2: SNHLY, FYNNEI. CDR3 DNA sequence: TGTGCCAGCAGTGTCGGGACAGGGGCGGCAGATACGCAGTATTTT. Residues: CASSVGTGAADTQYF.

The chain recombines TRBV2 with TRBJ2-3; no definite D call. The ends were cut back, 5 bases at V and 2 bases at J, with 11 bases in the middle. From germline, CDR1 is SNHLY and CDR2 FYNNEI. The CDR3 has 14 residues. The CDR3 here is CASSRRRSTDTQYF. CDR3 sequence (DNA): TGTGCCAGCAGTCGCCGGAGATCCACAGATACGCAGTATTTT.

V and J are TRBV9 and TRBJ2-7; 9 positions agree with TRBD2. The germline V gene has CDR1 SGDLS and CDR2 YYNGEE. The V and J ends lost 0 bases and 6 bases, in that order; junction bases with no gene match: 7. This CDR3 comprises 15 residues. This CDR3 reads CASSVDGGGAPEQYF. CDR3 DNA: TGTGCCAGCAGCGTAGATGGCGGGGGGGCCCCCGAGCAGTACTTC.

The V gene is TRBV28, the J gene TRBJ2-1; no firm D call. The CDR3 has 15 residues. The germline CDR1 and CDR2 sequences are MDHEN and SYDVKM. Trimming removed 4 bases at V and 4 bases at J, with 14 bases between. CDR3 in DNA: TGTGCCAGCAGTTCCAGTTCCCGTAATTACAATGAGCAGTTCTTC. This translates into CASSSSSRNYNEQFF.

The V call is TRBV5-1, the J call TRBJ2-3, with TRBD1 matching over 8 bases. CDR1 and CDR2 from the germline V gene are SGHRS and YFSETQ. The length of the CDR3 is 15 residues. The V segment lost 2 bases and the J segment 6 bases; nucleotides outside the gene matches: 8. CDR3 amino acids: CASSFPDRGPDTQYF. The CDR3 DNA follows: TGCGCCAGCAGCTTTCCCGACAGGGGACCGGATACGCAGTATTTT.

The gene calls are TRBV10-3 and TRBJ2-1; a weak D match, TRBD2 (5 bases). The germline V and J ends were trimmed by 3 bases and 10 bases, with 10 bases remaining between them. CDR3 length: 12 amino acids. The germline CDR1 and CDR2 sequences are ENHRY and SYGVKD. The CDR3 region is CAISEPSREQFF. The DNA of the CDR3 is TGTGCCATCAGTGAACCTAGCAGGGAGCAGTTCTTC.

This clone was seen more than once but under ten times. The chain recombines TRBV2 with TRBJ1-2; TRBD1 matches at 7 bases. Germline CDR1 SNHLY, CDR2 FYNNEI. The CDR3 is 13 residues long. V shed 5 bases, J shed 1 base, and the junction held 1 base outside the gene matches. CDR3 amino acids: CASSRDSNYGYTF. The CDR3 nucleotides read TGTGCCAGCAGTCGGGACAGTAACTATGGCTACACCTTC. The variable domain in full, with the rest retrieved from reference TRBV2 and TRBJ1-2, is EPEVTQTPSHQVTQMGQEVILRCVPISNHLYFYWYRQILGQKVEFLVSFYNNEISEKSEIFDDQFSVERPDGSNFTLKIRSTKLEDSAMYFCASSRDSNYGYTFGSGTRLTVV.

The chain combines TRBV30 with TRBJ2-7; 7 bases agree with TRBD1. This CDR3 contains 13 residues. V dropped 1 base and J dropped 4; count of bases not matched to a gene: 4. Germline V gene sequence: CDR1 GTSNPN, CDR2 SVGIG (reference sequence). CDR3 region: CAWSANRGYEQYF. The CDR3 bases are TGTGCCTGGAGTGCGAACAGGGGTTACGAGCAGTACTTC.

This chain joins TRBV5-4 and TRBJ2-3, with D tentatively TRBD2 (5 bases). Trimming took 1 base from V and 5 from J, leaving 11 bases between them. Germline CDR1 is SGHNT and CDR2 is YYREEE (reference sequence). CDR3 length equals 14 residues. For the CDR3, the DNA is TGTGCCAGCAGCTTGAGGGCAGAGGGAGATACGCAGTATTTT. It codes for CASSLRAEGDTQYF.

V and J are TRBV19 and TRBJ2-2, with D perhaps TRBD1 (6 bases). Germline CDR1 reads LNHDA; CDR2 reads SQIVND (reference sequence). V was pared by 4 bases and J by 4 bases, with 7 bases between. The CDR3 runs to 13 residues. Here the CDR3 reads CASSTRGTGELFF. The CDR3 DNA reads as TGTGCCAGTAGTACCAGGGGCACCGGGGAGCTGTTTTTT.

The CDR3 nucleotides read TGTGCCAGCAGCGTAGTAACGGGGTGGGGAGCAGATACGCAGTATTTT. Its protein product is CASSVVTGWGADTQYF. The J gene is TRBJ2-3, the V gene TRBV9; D is perhaps TRBD2 (5 bases). The CDR3 contains 16 residues. Germline CDR1 is SGDLS and CDR2 is YYNGEE. The V end was cut by 0 bases, the J end by 4 bases, with 15 bases between.